This T cell receptor (beta chain) is drawn from a study of radiotherapy plus CTLA-4 blockade in lung cancer. About this clone itself: Antigen: not known.

Study outcomes and limitations: Reports state that early shifts in blood T cell clones, with interferon-beta, best predicted response. Among blood TCR repertoires after radiotherapy plus ipilimumab, tumor-derived clones expanded.

Only in-frame clones appear in the TCRdb table, and some are missing; sequencing was by immunoSEQ multiplex PCR. The sample consists of 80,000 to 100,000 clones, about 81% of them appearing once. Focal radiation and CTLA-4 blockade (ipilimumab) were tested in chemo-refractory metastatic non-small-cell lung cancer patients. CDR3 length equals 16 residues. Germline V gene sequence: CDR1 KGHSH, CDR2 LQKENI. With 0 bases removed from V and 2 bases from J, the gap between germline ends came to 13 bases. The chain joins TRBV18 to TRBJ2-5; D not certain. The sequences come from peripheral blood, collected from a patient treated with radiotherapy plus ipilimumab. This TCR came from a human donor with non-small cell lung cancer who had a partial response to radiotherapy plus ipilimumab. CDR3 sequence reads: CASSPPTPGIQETQYF. Written as DNA, the CDR3 is TGTGCCAGCTCACCACCGACGCCAGGAATACAAGAGACCCAGTACTTC.